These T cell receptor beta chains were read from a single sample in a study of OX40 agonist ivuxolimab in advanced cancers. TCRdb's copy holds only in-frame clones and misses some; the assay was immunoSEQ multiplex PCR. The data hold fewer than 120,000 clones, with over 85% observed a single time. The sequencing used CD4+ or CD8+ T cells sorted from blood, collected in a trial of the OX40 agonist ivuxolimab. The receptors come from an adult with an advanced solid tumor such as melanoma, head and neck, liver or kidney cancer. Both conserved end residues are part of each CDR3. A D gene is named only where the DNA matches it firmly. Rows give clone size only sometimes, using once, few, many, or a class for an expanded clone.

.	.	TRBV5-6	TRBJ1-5	CASSEEPGADQPQHF	TGTGCCAGCAGCGAAGAACCGGGGGCGGATCAGCCCCAGCATTTT
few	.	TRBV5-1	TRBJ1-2	CASSPSQADYGYTF	TGCGCCAGCAGCCCCAGTCAGGCCGACTATGGCTACACCTTC
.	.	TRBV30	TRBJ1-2	CAWSPGGNYGYTF	TGTGCCTGGAGTCCAGGTGGGAACTATGGCTACACCTTC
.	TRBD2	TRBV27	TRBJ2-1	CASSSPSGSVNEQFF	TGTGCCAGCAGTTCTCCTAGCGGGAGTGTCAATGAGCAGTTCTTC
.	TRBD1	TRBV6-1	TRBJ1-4	CAAQQGVGEKLFF	TGTGCCGCCCAACAGGGGGTGGGGGAAAAACTGTTTTTT
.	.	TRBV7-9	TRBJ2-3	CASSSTDTQYF	TGTGCCAGCAGCTCTACCGATACGCAGTATTTT
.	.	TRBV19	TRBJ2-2	CASSISRAGELFF	TGTGCCAGTAGTATCAGTAGGGCCGGGGAGCTGTTTTTT
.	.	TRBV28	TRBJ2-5	CASSGRRTSVLETQYF	TGTGCCAGCAGTGGGAGGAGGACTTCGGTGTTAGAGACCCAGTACTTC
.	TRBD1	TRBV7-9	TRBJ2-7	CASVEGQGSTYEQYF	TGTGCCAGTGTAGAGGGACAGGGGTCGACCTACGAGCAGTACTTC
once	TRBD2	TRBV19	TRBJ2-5	CASSIGRTSGRLEETQYF	TGTGCCAGTAGTATAGGAAGGACTAGCGGGAGATTGGAAGAGACCCAGTACTTC
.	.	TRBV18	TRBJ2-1	CASSIGTTNNEQFF	TGTGCCAGCTCAATCGGGACAACGAACAATGAGCAGTTCTTC
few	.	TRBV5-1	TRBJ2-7	CASSIDSYEQYF	TGCGCCAGCAGCATAGACAGCTACGAGCAGTACTTC
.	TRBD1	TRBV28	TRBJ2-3	CASSSPVRTGRFTDTQYF	TGTGCCAGCAGTTCCCCCGTCCGGACAGGGAGGTTCACAGATACGCAGTATTTT
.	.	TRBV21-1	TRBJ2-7	CASSTTGSYEQYF	TGTGCCAGCAGCACGACAGGATCCTACGAGCAGTACTTC
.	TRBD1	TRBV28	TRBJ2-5	CASSLSGQIRETQYF	TGTGCCAGCAGTTTATCGGGACAGATCAGGGAGACCCAGTACTTC
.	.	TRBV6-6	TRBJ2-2	CASSGRAANTGELFF	TGTGCCAGCAGCGGAAGGGCGGCGAACACCGGGGAGCTGTTTTTT
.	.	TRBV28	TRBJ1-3	CAVTIWSGNTIYF	TGTGCCGTGACTATTTGGAGTGGAAACACCATATATTTT
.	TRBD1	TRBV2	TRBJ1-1	CASREDRDTEAFF	TGTGCCAGCAGGGAGGACAGGGACACTGAAGCTTTCTTT
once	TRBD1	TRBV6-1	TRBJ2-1	CASRTGQGGNEQFF	TGTGCCAGCAGGACAGGACAGGGAGGCAATGAGCAGTTCTTC
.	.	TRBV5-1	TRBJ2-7	CASKGTPGSSYEQYF	TGCGCCAGCAAAGGAACCCCAGGGAGCTCCTACGAGCAGTACTTC
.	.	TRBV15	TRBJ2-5	CATSRDIGRGRGETQYF	TGTGCCACCAGCAGAGATATAGGACGAGGACGCGGGGAGACCCAGTACTTC
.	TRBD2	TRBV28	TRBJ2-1	CASSLTSGGAYNEQFF	TGTGCCAGCAGTTTGACTTCGGGGGGGGCCTACAATGAGCAGTTCTTC
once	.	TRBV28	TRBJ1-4	CASSTQGREKLFF	TGTGCCAGCAGTACACAGGGACGGGAAAAACTGTTTTTT
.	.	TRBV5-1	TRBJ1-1	CASSLILGGTEAFF	TGCGCCAGCAGCTTGATCCTGGGGGGGACTGAAGCTTTCTTT
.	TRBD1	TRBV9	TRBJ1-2	CASSAGQANYGYTF	TGTGCCAGCAGCGCGGGACAGGCTAACTATGGCTACACCTTC
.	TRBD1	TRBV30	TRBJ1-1	CAWSLTGPDTEAFF	TGTGCCTGGAGTTTGACAGGGCCGGACACTGAAGCTTTCTTT
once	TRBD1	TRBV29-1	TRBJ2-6	CSVDTGGLGGANVLTF	TGCAGCGTTGACACAGGGGGCCTGGGTGGGGCCAACGTCCTGACTTTC
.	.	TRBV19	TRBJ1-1	CASSMGSVNTEAFF	TGTGCCAGTAGTATGGGTTCGGTGAACACTGAAGCTTTCTTT
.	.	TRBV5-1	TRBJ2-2	CASNPWDRAGELFF	TGCGCCAGCAATCCCTGGGATAGGGCCGGGGAGCTGTTTTTT
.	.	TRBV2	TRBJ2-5	CASSESRQETQYF	TGTGCCAGCAGTGAAAGTCGACAGGAGACCCAGTACTTC
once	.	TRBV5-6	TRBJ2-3	CASGTRDPATDTQYF	TGTGCCAGCGGCACCCGGGACCCAGCCACAGATACGCAGTATTTT
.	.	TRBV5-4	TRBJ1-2	CASSLYGRGHGYTF	TGTGCCAGCAGCTTGTATGGTCGGGGCCATGGCTACACCTTC
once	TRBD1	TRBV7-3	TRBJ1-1	CASSFPAAGGWTEAFF	TGTGCCAGCAGCTTCCCGGCGGCAGGGGGTTGGACTGAAGCTTTCTTT
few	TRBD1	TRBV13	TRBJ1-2	CASSSDRGNYGYTF	TGTGCCAGCAGCTCGGACAGGGGGAACTATGGCTACACCTTC
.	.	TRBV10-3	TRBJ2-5	CAISERHRVGETQYF	TGTGCCATCAGTGAGCGTCACAGGGTGGGAGAGACCCAGTACTTC
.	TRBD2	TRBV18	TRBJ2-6	CASSPLRVAGHSGDFSGANVLTF	TGTGCCAGCTCACCATTGAGGGTAGCGGGACACTCAGGAGACTTCTCTGGGGCCAACGTCCTGACTTTC
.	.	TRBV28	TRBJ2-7	CASSFYPYEQYF	TGTGCCAGCAGTTTTTACCCCTACGAGCAGTACTTC
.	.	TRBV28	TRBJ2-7	CASSLTYEQYF	TGTGCCAGCAGCCTGACCTACGAGCAGTACTTC
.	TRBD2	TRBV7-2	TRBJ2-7	CASSFSGRGYGEQYF	TGTGCCAGCAGCTTCAGCGGGAGGGGTTACGGCGAGCAGTACTTC
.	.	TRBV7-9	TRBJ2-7	CASSLGQATYEQYF	TGTGCCAGCAGCTTAGGGCAGGCGACCTACGAGCAGTACTTC
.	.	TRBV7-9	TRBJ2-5	CASSLSGGLGIGETQYF	TGTGCCAGCAGCTTAAGCGGTGGGCTGGGGATTGGGGAGACCCAGTACTTC
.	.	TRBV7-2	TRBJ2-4	CASAQRGVGAKNIQYF	TGTGCCAGCGCCCAGAGGGGGGTCGGGGCCAAAAACATTCAGTACTTC
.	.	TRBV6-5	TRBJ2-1	CASSYQTVSSYNEQFF	TGTGCCAGCAGTTACCAGACAGTAAGCTCCTACAATGAGCAGTTCTTC
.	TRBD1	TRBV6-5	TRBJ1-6	CASSAPGTADSPLHF	TGTGCCAGCAGCGCCCCCGGGACAGCGGATTCACCCCTCCACTTT
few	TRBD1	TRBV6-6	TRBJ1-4	CASSYQGQVNEKLFF	TGTGCCAGCAGTTACCAGGGACAGGTTAATGAAAAACTGTTTTTT
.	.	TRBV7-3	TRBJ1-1	CASSLGPVNTEAFF	TGTGCCAGCAGCTTAGGGCCGGTGAACACTGAAGCTTTCTTT
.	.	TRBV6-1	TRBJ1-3	CASSERGRTGNTIYF	TGTGCCAGCAGTGAACGAGGGCGGACTGGAAACACCATATATTTT
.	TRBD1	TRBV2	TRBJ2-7	CASYLNRGHEQYF	TGTGCCAGCTATCTGAACAGGGGGCACGAGCAGTACTTC
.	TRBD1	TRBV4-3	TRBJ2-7	CASSQDWDRDYEQYF	TGCGCCAGCAGCCAAGATTGGGACAGGGACTACGAGCAGTACTTC
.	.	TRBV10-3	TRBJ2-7	CAISEGRNYEQYF	TGTGCCATCAGTGAGGGCAGAAATTACGAGCAGTACTTC
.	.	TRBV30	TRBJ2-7	CAWSVAGSASWSYEQYF	TGTGCCTGGAGTGTAGCAGGGAGCGCTTCTTGGTCCTACGAGCAGTACTTC
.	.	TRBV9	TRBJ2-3	CASSVRTDTQYF	TGTGCCAGCAGCGTCCGCACAGATACGCAGTATTTT
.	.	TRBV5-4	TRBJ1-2	CASSLVWGNEYGYTF	TGTGCCAGCAGCTTGGTGTGGGGGAATGAATACGGCTACACCTTC
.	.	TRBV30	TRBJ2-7	CAWNPGHSYEQYF	TGTGCCTGGAACCCGGGACACTCCTACGAGCAGTACTTC
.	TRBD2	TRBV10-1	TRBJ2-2	CASSRGLAGPTNTGELFF	TGCGCCAGCAGCCGAGGACTAGCGGGACCGACTAACACCGGGGAGCTGTTTTTT
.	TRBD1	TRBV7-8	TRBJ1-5	CASSLVGTGGPNQPQHF	TGTGCCAGCAGCTTAGTCGGGACAGGGGGCCCTAATCAGCCCCAGCATTTT
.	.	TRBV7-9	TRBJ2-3	CASNPAVGRMTDTQYF	TGTGCCAGCAACCCCGCGGTCGGGCGAATGACAGATACGCAGTATTTT
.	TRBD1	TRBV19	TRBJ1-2	CASSKTGGAGYGYTF	TGTGCCAGTAGTAAGACAGGGGGCGCCGGCTATGGCTACACCTTC